The clone carrying this T cell receptor beta chain has a single count. The data were taken from a study of blood T cell repertoires in COVID-19. This CDR3 has 10 residues. Trimming took off 8 bases at V and 10 bases at J, with 9 bases between the two ends. The germline V gene has CDR1 MDHEN and CDR2 SYDVKM. Produced via immunoSEQ multiplex PCR; TCRdb's table is partial and in-frame only. The profile covers about 160,000 clones, with roughly 82% appearing a single time and 7% taken by the ten largest. The origin of this receptor is a woman between 40 and 50 years old with COVID-19, enrolled during active disease. The chain recombines TRBV28 with TRBJ2-1; TRBD1 might be the D (5 bases). Input material: peripheral blood. This chain's CDR3 is CASGQEEQFF. In nucleotides, the CDR3 is TGTGCCAGCGGACAAGAGGAGCAGTTCTTC.